The next 20 T cell receptor beta chains were all read from a single sample in a study of T-cell memory formation after mild COVID-19. In TCRdb, the 5' RACE reads were re-called with MiXCR into one record per CDR3 protein. This table holds about 400,000 distinct CDR3 sequences, less than 25% found once. Sequenced sample: PBMCs or a T cell subset sorted from them (not recorded which). The receptors stem from an adult woman who had mild COVID-19 (a few samples of this study predate the infection). Cell type and time point are not known.

This clonotype was found a few times. The genes are TRBV12-3 or TRBV12-4 and TRBJ1-2; D is ambiguous. The CDR3 is 12 residues long. V was clipped by 6 bases and J by 7 bases, with 12 bases between them. CDR3 sequence: CASSFPRAGYTF. CDR3 bases: TGTGCCAGCAGCTTTCCTAGGGCTGGCTACACCTTC.

This clonotype has more than one count but fewer than ten. V usage is TRBV12-3 or TRBV12-4 and J usage is TRBJ2-5; D gene unclear. Trimming took 4 bases from V and 4 from J, leaving 7 bases between them. The CDR3 length is 12 residues. The CDR3 DNA follows: TGTGCCAGCAGTTGGCGTGCAGAGACCCAGTACTTC. Translated, it gives CASSWRAETQYF.

The chain carries TRBV2 and TRBJ2-3; tentatively, D is TRBD1 (5 bases). CDR1 and CDR2 from the germline V gene are SNHLY and FYNNEI. Trimming took off 8 bases at V and 2 bases at J, with 8 bases between the two ends. The CDR3 is made up of 12 amino acids. The CDR3 DNA follows: TGTGCCAGCCAGGGCCCCACAGATACGCAGTATTTT. Its translation is CASQGPTDTQYF.

The rearrangement joins TRBV9 to TRBJ2-7; 13 bases fit TRBD2. Trimming removed 3 bases from V and 4 bases from J; junction bases left unmatched: 7. This CDR3 contains 16 residues. Per the germline V gene, CDR1 is SGDLS and CDR2 is YYNGEE. The DNA of the CDR3 is TGTGCCAGCAGCGCGGGACTAGCGGGGAACCCTTACGAGCAGTACTTC. Amino acids: CASSAGLAGNPYEQYF.

V is TRBV7-9 and J is TRBJ2-3; TRBD2 agrees at 12 bases. With V trimmed by 4 bases and J by 0 bases, 8 bases remained unmatched. Germline CDR1 SEHNR, CDR2 FQNEAQ (reference sequence). The CDR3 runs to 18 residues. CDR3 sequence reads: CASSYESSGRESTDTQYF. In DNA, the CDR3 is TGTGCCAGCAGCTACGAATCTAGCGGGAGGGAAAGCACAGATACGCAGTATTTT.

This clonotype was observed a handful of times. The genes are TRBV5-5 and TRBJ2-2; perhaps TRBD1 as D (6 bases). V lost 4 bases to trimming and J lost 4 bases, with 20 bases between them. CDR1 and CDR2 (germline): SGHKS, YYEKEE (reference sequence). The length of the CDR3 is 17 residues. This chain's CDR3 is CASSSLGGSPGTGELFF. The CDR3 nucleotides are TGTGCCAGCAGCAGCCTTGGGGGCAGCCCAGGCACCGGGGAGCTGTTTTTT.

This rearrangement joins TRBV12-3 or TRBV12-4 to TRBJ2-1; D remains ambiguous. This CDR3 is 16 amino acids long. V dropped 3 bases and J dropped 3 bases, with 15 bases sitting between them. CDR3 sequence (DNA): TGTGCCAGCAGTTTCCTTAAGCGAGATAACTACAATGAGCAGTTCTTC. It codes for CASSFLKRDNYNEQFF.

V usage is TRBV7-9 and J usage is TRBJ2-3, with TRBD2 matching 7 bases. V was pared by 5 bases and J by 0 bases, with 5 bases of the junction left unmatched. The CDR3 extends over 15 amino acids. Germline CDR1 and CDR2: SEHNR and FQNEAQ (reference sequence). CDR3 bases: TGTGCCAGCAGCCCTGGGACTATTAGCACAGATACGCAGTATTTT. Translating gives CASSPGTISTDTQYF.

This clonotype was counted a few times. This sequence joins TRBV29-1 and TRBJ2-7; perhaps TRBD1 as D (5 bases). This CDR3 contains 13 residues. Germline CDR1 SQVTM, CDR2 ANQGSEA. V lost 6 bases to trimming and J lost 0 bases, with 12 bases between them. The chain's CDR3 is CSVLGESSYEQYF. The CDR3 bases are TGCAGCGTCTTAGGGGAATCCTCCTACGAGCAGTACTTC.

This clonotype came up a few times. The CDR3 DNA sequence: TGTGCCAGCAGCCCAACTGGACAGTCCACCGGGGAGCTGTTTTTT. Its translation: CASSPTGQSTGELFF. The rearrangement uses TRBV3-1 and TRBJ2-2; tentative D call: TRBD1 (6 bases). This CDR3 is built from 15 residues. Trimming pared 4 bases from V and 4 bases from J, leaving 13 bases between. Germline CDR1 LGHDT, CDR2 YNNKEL (reference sequence).

This clonotype was observed once. The chain carries TRBV3-1 and TRBJ2-7; weak D call: TRBD1 (9 bases). In germline, CDR1 is LGHDT, CDR2 YNNKEL (reference sequence). V was cut by 4 bases and J by 3 bases, with 25 bases left in between. The CDR3 consists of 18 residues. CDR3: CASSRARGGPGQGYEQYF. DNA of the CDR3: TGTGCCAGCAGCCGGGCCCGGGGGGGACCGGGACAGGGCTACGAGCAGTACTTC.

The chain joins TRBV2 to TRBJ1-5, with 10 bases aligning to TRBD1. Trimming cost V 6 bases and J 0 bases; bases outside gene matches: 8. CDR3 size: 17 residues. Germline V gene sequence: CDR1 SNHLY, CDR2 FYNNEI. The DNA of the CDR3 is TGTGCCAGCAGGCGGGACAGGGGAGGTTATAGCAATCAGCCCCAGCATTTT. Its translation: CASRRDRGGYSNQPQHF.

The CDR3 bases are TGTGCCAGCATCGGGACGCGTGGGGGCACAGATACGCAGTATTTT. Protein product: CASIGTRGGTDTQYF. The rearrangement uses TRBV11-2 and TRBJ2-3; TRBD1 or TRBD2 may be the D gene (5 bases each). CDR3 length: 15 amino acids. Deletions cut 7 bases from V and 1 base from J, with 15 bases between. Germline V gene sequence: CDR1 SGHAT, CDR2 FQNNGV.

A few counts support this clonotype. V and J are TRBV6-2 or TRBV6-3 and TRBJ2-7; D is perhaps TRBD2 (5 bases). Germline assignment: CDR1 MNHEY and CDR2 SVGEGT. The V and J ends lost 2 bases and 2 bases respectively, with 10 bases between them. The CDR3 extends over 14 amino acids. The CDR3 DNA reads TGTGCCAGCAGTTACCGAGGGCCGCCCTACGAGCAGTACTTC. Translation: CASSYRGPPYEQYF.

The gene calls are TRBV5-1 and TRBJ2-5; D perhaps matches TRBD1 (6 bases). CDR3 length equals 14 residues. Germline V gene lookup returns CDR1 SGHRS and CDR2 YFSETQ. The V gene lost 4 bases and the J gene lost 1 base, with 11 bases spanning the gap. The CDR3 bases are TGCGCCAGCAGCCACACAGGGAGCCAAGAGACCCAGTACTTC. Its protein product is CASSHTGSQETQYF.

This clonotype has a handful of counts. The chain combines TRBV29-1 with TRBJ2-3, with 10 bases fitting TRBD1. Germline CDR1 SQVTM, CDR2 ANQGSEA. The CDR3 has 15 amino acids. V was clipped by 6 bases and J by 2 bases; unmatched bases: 8. CDR3 protein: CSVRQGAGYTDTQYF. The DNA for the CDR3 is TGCAGCGTACGACAGGGGGCGGGATACACAGATACGCAGTATTTT.

This clonotype occurred a few times. The rearrangement uses TRBV5-6 and TRBJ2-7; no clear D. The CDR3 consists of 15 residues. V was trimmed by 0 bases and J by 2 bases, leaving 12 bases between them. The V gene's germline CDR1 is SGHDT and CDR2 YYEEEE. CDR3 in DNA: TGTGCCAGCAGCTTGGGCCCCGGGTTAGCCTACGAGCAGTACTTC. It encodes CASSLGPGLAYEQYF.

This clonotype appeared a few times. V gene TRBV24-1 combines with J gene TRBJ2-3; 12 bases match TRBD2. The V segment lost 4 bases and the J segment 7 bases; nucleotides outside the gene matches: 5. The CDR3 is made up of 15 amino acids. Looked up from germline, CDR1 is KGHDR and CDR2 is SFDVKD. The chain's CDR3 is CATSDSLAGGNTQYF. The CDR3 DNA reads TGTGCCACCAGTGACTCCCTAGCGGGGGGGAATACGCAGTATTTT.

The rearrangement joins TRBV23-1 to TRBJ2-7; D may be TRBD1 (6 bases). TRBV23-1 is given ORF status, its function remaining uncertain. The germline V and J ends were trimmed by 2 bases and 3 bases, with 20 bases remaining between them. The CDR3 has 17 residues. CDR3 amino acids: CASSQVARTAPNYEQYF. DNA of the CDR3: TGCGCCAGCAGTCAAGTGGCCAGGACAGCTCCAAACTACGAGCAGTACTTC.

The genes are TRBV13 and TRBJ2-4, with D possibly TRBD2 on 6 matching bases. Germline CDR1 PRHDT, CDR2 FYEKMQ (reference sequence). This CDR3 spans 16 amino acids. Trimming pared 5 bases from V and 7 bases from J, leaving 21 bases between. CDR3 DNA sequence: TGTGCCAGCAGCCCCAGTAGCGGCAGGCAAGGGAACATTCAGTACTTC. Its translation: CASSPSSGRQGNIQYF.